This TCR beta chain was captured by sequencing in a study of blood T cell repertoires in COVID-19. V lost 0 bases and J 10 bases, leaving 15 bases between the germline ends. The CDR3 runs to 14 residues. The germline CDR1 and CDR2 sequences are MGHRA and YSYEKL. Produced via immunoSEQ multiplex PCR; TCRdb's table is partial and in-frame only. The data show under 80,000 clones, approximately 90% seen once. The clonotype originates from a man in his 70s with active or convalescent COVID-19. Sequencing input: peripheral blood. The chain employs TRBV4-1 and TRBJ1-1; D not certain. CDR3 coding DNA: TGCGCCAGCAGCCAAGATAGAGGGCGGATTGGAGCTTTCTTT. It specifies CASSQDRGRIGAFF.